The 32 T cell receptor beta chains presented below share a single source sample, sequenced in a study of low-dose radiotherapy and immunotherapy resistance in tumors. Documented time point: before trial treatment. Covering alpha and beta chains, TRAV- and TRBV-specific primers were used for the first-strand cDNA. It was with a constant-region primer and a V-primer adapter that TCRs were amplified over approximately 20 PCR cycles. Each CDR3 protein is one row after TCRdb ran MiXCR on the reads. The table includes 55,000 to 70,000 distinct CDR3 sequences, 20% to 25% detected once. The specimen was PBMCs, collected before treatment. The origin of the receptors is a male donor with prostate cancer.

This clonotype came up many times. V usage is TRBV30 and J usage is TRBJ2-1; 12 bases match TRBD2. Germline lookup yields CDR1 GTSNPN and CDR2 SVGIG (reference sequence). The V segment lost 4 bases and the J segment 0 bases; nucleotides outside the gene matches: 4. This CDR3 contains 16 residues. The CDR3 reads CAWTRLAGASYNEQFF. CDR3 nucleotides: TGTGCCTGGACCAGACTAGCGGGAGCCTCCTACAATGAGCAGTTCTTC.

In this sample, this clonotype turned up many times. The rearrangement joins TRBV5-1 to TRBJ1-6, with TRBD1 identical over 7 bases. The CDR3 runs 15 residues. Trimming took 4 bases from V and 7 from J; bases not matched to a gene: 8. Per the germline V gene, CDR1 is SGHRS and CDR2 is YFSETQ. CDR3 sequence (DNA): TGCGCCAGCAGCCCCTCAGGGGGGCTGAATTCACCCCTCCACTTT. Translation: CASSPSGGLNSPLHF.

This clonotype occurred many times. The rearrangement uses TRBV6-6 and TRBJ2-3, with 11 bases aligning to TRBD2. The CDR3 extends over 16 amino acids. Germline V gene lookup returns CDR1 MNHNY and CDR2 SVGAGI (reference sequence). After removal of 5 bases from V and 5 bases from J, the junction contained 9 bases not matched to a gene. Written as DNA, the CDR3 is TGTGCCAGCAGTCCAAGTAGCGGGGGGGCCGGAGATACGCAGTATTTT. Translating it yields CASSPSSGGAGDTQYF.

In regard to this clonotype: This is likely an artifact of a read error, given a far larger clone one base away. The chain links TRBV29-1 to TRBJ2-5; TRBD2 matches at 12 bases. CDR3 length equals 15 residues. Trimming at V came to 6 bases and at J to 11 bases, leaving 16 bases not matched to a gene. The germline V gene encodes CDR1 SQVTM and CDR2 ANQGSEA. CDR3 region: CSVYGLAGSYNEQYF. The CDR3 region has the DNA TGCAGCGTCTACGGACTAGCGGGAAGCTACAATGAGCAGTACTTC.

This clonotype occurred many times. The chain recombines TRBV11-2 with TRBJ1-1; TRBD1 aligns across 9 bases. CDR1 is SGHAT and CDR2 is FQNNGV in the germline V gene. There are 18 residues in the CDR3. J gave up 1 base and V 4 bases, and 13 bases lay outside the gene matches. This chain's CDR3 is CASSSYPRQGGANTEAFF. CDR3 nucleotide sequence: TGTGCCAGCAGCTCCTATCCCCGACAGGGGGGGGCGAACACTGAAGCTTTCTTT.

This clonotype was counted at least ten times. V is TRBV7-2 and J is TRBJ2-1; 7 bases align to TRBD1. Germline V gene lookup returns CDR1 SGHTA and CDR2 FQGNSA. The CDR3 contains 13 residues. The ends lost 5 bases at V and 6 bases at J; junction bases unmatched: 4. The CDR3 sequence: CASSPGGTNEQFF. In nucleotides, the CDR3 is TGTGCCAGCAGCCCAGGGGGTACCAATGAGCAGTTCTTC.

This clonotype is termed medium-sized. This sequence joins TRBV5-1 and TRBJ2-7; the D gene is possibly TRBD2 (5 bases). Trimming took off 3 bases at V and 9 bases at J, with 22 bases between the two ends. CDR1 SGHRS and CDR2 YFSETQ come from the germline V gene. The CDR3 is 15 residues long. Here the CDR3 DNA reads TGCGCCAGCAGCTCGATACTATTTACACGAGAGGGGCAGTACTTC. The encoded protein is CASSSILFTREGQYF.

The count of this clonotype is one. The rearrangement links TRBV18 to TRBJ2-7, with 9 bases fitting TRBD1. Germline CDR1 and CDR2: KGHSH and LQKENI. CDR3 length: 18 residues. The junction had 13 bases not matched to a gene; V was cut back by 1 base and J by 3 bases. CDR3 sequence reads: CASSPLRPGTGTIYEQYF. The CDR3 DNA sequence: TGTGCCAGCTCACCACTCCGGCCCGGGACAGGGACCATCTACGAGCAGTACTTC.

This clonotype has ten or more counts. V and J are TRBV9 and TRBJ1-3; D gene ambiguous. The CDR3 extends over 15 amino acids. Germline V lookup: CDR1 SGDLS, CDR2 YYNGEE. The V gene lost 3 bases and the J gene lost 3 bases, with 13 bases spanning the gap. The CDR3 reads CASSAQDADGNTIYF. In DNA form, the CDR3 reads TGTGCCAGCAGCGCTCAGGACGCCGATGGAAACACCATATATTTT.

Many counts were recorded for this clonotype. J is TRBJ2-3 and V is TRBV6-5; D not certain. Germline V gene lookup returns CDR1 MNHEY and CDR2 SVGAGI. V gave up 0 bases and J gave up 2 bases, with 9 bases separating them. The CDR3 is made up of 15 amino acids. CDR3 DNA: TGTGCCAGCAGTTACTCGACTGGCGACACAGATACGCAGTATTTT. Amino acid sequence: CASSYSTGDTDTQYF.

The chain couples TRBV28 to TRBJ2-1, with 12 bases aligning to TRBD2. The germline gives CDR1 MDHEN, CDR2 SYDVKM. V lost 6 bases to trimming and J lost 9 bases; unmatched junction nucleotides: 9. There are 15 residues in the CDR3. This CDR3 is CASRNPSGRDGEQFF. CDR3 bases: TGTGCCAGCAGAAACCCTAGCGGGAGGGACGGTGAGCAGTTCTTC.

This clonotype is classed as medium-sized. The rearrangement links TRBV28 to TRBJ2-1, with D hard to call. Germline CDR1 is MDHEN and CDR2 is SYDVKM. V gave up 7 bases and J gave up 9 bases, with 10 bases separating them. The CDR3 totals 11 residues. The DNA for the CDR3 is TGTGCCAGCACGGGTTGGGGTGAGCAGTTCTTC. The encoded protein is CASTGWGEQFF. The whole variable domain, filled in from reference TRBV28 and TRBJ2-1, reads DVKVTQSSRYLVKRTGEKVFLECVQDMDHENMFWYRQDPGLGLRLIYFSYDVKMKEKGDIPEGYSVSREKKERFSLILESASTNQTSMYLCASTGWGEQFFGPGTRLTVL.

This clonotype was detected many times. The rearrangement joins TRBV6-2 or TRBV6-3 to TRBJ2-3; the D is unclear. Between the trimmed V and J ends, which lost 2 bases and 3 bases, there was a span of 15 bases. Germline CDR1 reads MNHEY; CDR2 reads SVGEGT. This CDR3 spans 16 amino acids. The CDR3 DNA follows: TGTGCCAGCAGTTACCAAGCCGGGCCCCAGACAGATACGCAGTATTTT. Amino acid sequence: CASSYQAGPQTDTQYF.

V is TRBV6-6 and J is TRBJ2-1, with 15 bases fitting TRBD2. Unmatched junction bases numbered 21, after V lost 6 bases and J lost 9 bases. This CDR3 has 20 amino acids. Germline loops: CDR1 MNHNY, CDR2 SVGAGI (reference sequence). CDR3: CASSLSGTSGRIVGFGEQFF. As DNA, the CDR3 is TGTGCCAGCAGCCTATCCGGGACTAGCGGGAGGATTGTCGGGTTCGGTGAGCAGTTCTTC.

In this sample, this clonotype turned up many times. This chain joins TRBV29-1 and TRBJ2-2; D may be TRBD1 or TRBD2 (6 bases each). The germline gives CDR1 SQVTM, CDR2 ANQGSEA. Trimming took 7 bases from V and 7 from J, leaving 16 bases between them. The CDR3 has 13 amino acids. The CDR3 bases are TGCAGCGCCGGACTAAGGACAGACGGGGAGCTGTTTTTT. Amino acids: CSAGLRTDGELFF.

As regards this clonotype: This is likely an artifact of a read error, given a far larger clone one base away. The chain has TRBV1 and TRBJ2-7; TRBD2 is the table's D call and was not checked against the DNA. TRBV1 is noted as a pseudogene. The CDR3 is 14 amino acids. In DNA, the CDR3 is TGTGACAGCAGCCAAGGCCCTAGCTCCTACGAGCAGTACTTC. Its translation: CDSSQGPSSYEQYF.

At least ten counts were recorded for this clonotype. CDR3 loop: CASSSAHRADRNSPLHF. The CDR3 region has the DNA TGTGCCAGCAGCTCTGCCCACAGGGCTGATCGTAATTCACCCCTCCACTTT. The chain recombines TRBV7-6 with TRBJ1-6, with a possible D match to TRBD1 (6 bases). The germline gives CDR1 SGHVS, CDR2 FNYEAQ. This CDR3 contains 17 residues. V lost 4 bases, J lost 6 bases, and 19 bases lay in between.

This clonotype was seen many times. CDR3 in DNA: TGTGCCAGCAGTTACCGTGGCTCTCCAACCAAAGGACCTAATCGTGCTAATGAGCAGTTCTTC. This codes for CASSYRGSPTKGPNRANEQFF. The chain uses TRBV6-2 or TRBV6-3 and TRBJ2-1; no definite D call. With 2 bases removed from V and 7 bases from J, the gap between germline ends came to 33 bases. The CDR3 runs to 21 residues. Germline CDR1 is MNHEY and CDR2 is SVGEGT.

This chain uses TRBV6-1 with TRBJ1-6; no clear D. Germline V gene data show CDR1 as MNHNS and CDR2 as SASEGT. The CDR3 covers 14 residues. Trimming cost V 6 bases and J 8 bases, with 14 bases left between them. The CDR3 spells CASSSRVRDSPLHF. CDR3 DNA: TGTGCCAGCAGCTCCAGAGTTAGGGATTCACCCCTCCACTTT.

V gene TRBV9 combines with J gene TRBJ2-7; D perhaps matches TRBD2 (6 bases). V was shortened by 4 bases and J by 4 bases, with 9 bases between the two germline ends. Germline CDR1 is SGDLS and CDR2 is YYNGEE. The CDR3 is made up of 12 amino acids. In DNA form, the CDR3 reads TGTGCCAGCAGCAGAGGAGGGTACGAGCAGTACTTC. Translation gives CASSRGGYEQYF.

This clonotype was seen many times. The chain has TRBV29-1 and TRBJ1-6; TRBD1 matches 7 bases. This CDR3 is built from 13 residues. V shed 4 bases, J shed 7 bases, and the junction held 4 bases outside the gene matches. CDR1 SQVTM and CDR2 ANQGSEA come from the germline V gene. CDR3 sequence (DNA): TGCAGCGTTGCGGACAGGAGCAATTCACCCCTCCACTTT. Protein sequence: CSVADRSNSPLHF. Full variable domain (remainder filled in from reference TRBV29-1 and TRBJ1-6): SAVISQKPSRDICQRGTSLTIQCQVDSQVTMMFWYRQQPGQSLTLIATANQGSEATYESGFVIDKFPISRPNLTFSTLTVSNMSPEDSSIYLCSVADRSNSPLHFGNGTRLTVT.

This clonotype was seen once. The V gene is TRBV29-1, the J gene TRBJ2-7, with 9 bases aligning to TRBD1. The junction had 10 bases not matched to a gene; V was cut back by 6 bases and J by 4 bases. The CDR3 loop spans 14 amino acids. Looked up from germline, CDR1 is SQVTM and CDR2 is ANQGSEA. Here the CDR3 DNA reads TGCAGCGTCGTAAGGGGACAGGGTGAATACGAGCAGTACTTC. Encoded protein: CSVVRGQGEYEQYF.

V is TRBV5-8 and J is TRBJ2-3; 13 bases line up with TRBD2. Trimming took 2 bases from V and 1 from J; bases not matched to a gene: 1. There are 16 residues in the CDR3. Germline V CDR1 and CDR2: SGHTS, YDEGEE. CDR3 sequence (DNA): TGTGCCAGCAGCTTCGGGACTAGCGGGGGCACAGATACGCAGTATTTT. Protein product: CASSFGTSGGTDTQYF.

This clonotype was counted at least ten times. The V call is TRBV11-2, the J call TRBJ2-3; no firm D call. Germline assignment: CDR1 SGHAT and CDR2 FQNNGV. The CDR3 contains 14 residues. V was shortened by 3 bases and J by 2 bases, with 9 bases between the two germline ends. The CDR3 coding sequence is TGTGCCAGCAGCTTGGAAGGGCTCACAGATACGCAGTATTTT. Protein sequence: CASSLEGLTDTQYF.

The rearrangement joins TRBV6-2 or TRBV6-3 to TRBJ2-1, with 8 bases aligning to TRBD1. V lost 6 bases and J lost 0; bases outside the gene matches: 7. Germline values: CDR1 MNHEY, CDR2 SVGEGT. This CDR3 contains 16 residues. The CDR3, as DNA: TGTGCCAGCAGCCTCTACAGGGGGAGCTCCTACAATGAGCAGTTCTTC. Translation: CASSLYRGSSYNEQFF.

In its sample, this clonotype was seen many times. The V and J genes are TRBV28 and TRBJ1-2; TRBD1 matches at 7 bases. There are 17 residues in the CDR3. Germline lookup yields CDR1 MDHEN and CDR2 SYDVKM. Trimming at V came to 4 bases and at J to 4 bases, leaving 15 bases not matched to a gene. The CDR3 nucleotides are TGTGCCAGCAGTTCCCGGGGACAGCCTCATTCTCTCTATGGCTACACCTTC. Its protein is CASSSRGQPHSLYGYTF.

The sample holds many counts of this clonotype. The rearrangement uses TRBV9 and TRBJ2-5; the D is unclear. CDR3 length equals 13 residues. The germline V gene encodes CDR1 SGDLS and CDR2 YYNGEE. Trimming took off 0 bases at V and 4 bases at J, with 7 bases between the two ends. Here the CDR3 DNA reads TGTGCCAGCAGCGTAGGGATGGTAGAGACCCAGTACTTC. Its protein product is CASSVGMVETQYF.

There are many counts of this clonotype. V gene TRBV6-4 combines with J gene TRBJ1-1; possibly TRBD1 for D (6 bases). Germline lookup yields CDR1 MRHNA and CDR2 SNTAGT. The length of the CDR3 is 14 residues. V was trimmed by 1 base and J by 6 bases, leaving 12 bases between them. The CDR3 protein is CASSDLQGGAEAFF. The DNA of the CDR3 is TGTGCCAGCAGTGACTTACAGGGAGGGGCTGAAGCTTTCTTT.

This clonotype was recorded many times. V usage is TRBV29-1 and J usage is TRBJ1-1; D remains unclear. V lost 6 bases to trimming and J lost 7 bases, with 9 bases between them. There are 10 residues in the CDR3. The V gene's germline CDR1 is SQVTM and CDR2 ANQGSEA. The CDR3 here is CSVGNLEAFF. The CDR3, as DNA: TGCAGCGTGGGAAATCTTGAAGCTTTCTTT.

This clonotype occurred a few times. This rearrangement joins TRBV6-6 to TRBJ2-7; TRBD1 is a possible D gene (6 bases). The CDR3 length is 13 residues. Germline V CDR1 and CDR2: MNHNY, SVGAGI (reference sequence). Trimming pared 2 bases from V and 1 base from J, leaving 6 bases between. For the CDR3, the DNA is TGTGCCAGCAGTTACGACAGGTCCTACGAGCAGTACTTC. Its translation is CASSYDRSYEQYF.

This clonotype was detected only a few times. Here the CDR3 reads CASSLPPGQGLLQYF. CDR3 bases: TGTGCCAGCAGTTTACCCCCGGGACAGGGGTTGCTACAGTACTTC. The V and J genes are TRBV28 and TRBJ2-7; 10 nucleotides match TRBD1. V was pared by 2 bases and J by 10 bases, with 11 bases of the junction left unmatched. This CDR3 contains 15 residues. Germline CDR1 reads MDHEN; CDR2 reads SYDVKM. Full variable domain (missing parts from reference TRBV28 and TRBJ2-7): DVKVTQSSRYLVKRTGEKVFLECVQDMDHENMFWYRQDPGLGLRLIYFSYDVKMKEKGDIPEGYSVSREKKERFSLILESASTNQTSMYLCASSLPPGQGLLQYFGPGTRLTVT.

This clonotype has at least ten counts. The chain carries TRBV29-1 and TRBJ2-2, with TRBD2 matching over 11 bases. After removal of 8 bases from V and 1 base from J, the junction contained 6 bases not matched to a gene. CDR1 and CDR2 (germline): SQVTM, ANQGSEA. The CDR3 contains 15 residues. CDR3 region: CSIGTSGMNTGELFF. The CDR3 DNA reads TGCAGCATCGGGACTAGCGGAATGAACACCGGGGAGCTGTTTTTT.